A single sample is the source of the 30 T cell receptor beta chains below, sequenced in a study of cytomegalovirus exposure and HLA in healthy donors. The PCR used 60 Vbeta and 13 Jbeta primers. Measured with immunoSEQ multiplex PCR; TCRdb has only the in-frame clones, and not every one. The data contain 100,000 to 120,000 clones, 65% to 85% of them seen just once; the ten biggest clones take up approximately 6.1%. Sequencing was performed on PBMCs. The receptors were gathered from a man in his late teens or twenties in good health and CMV-seronegative.

This chain connects TRBV5-6 to TRBJ2-5, with D possibly TRBD2 on 6 matching bases. Trimming removed 0 bases from V and 1 base from J, with 7 bases in between. Germline-derived CDR1 and CDR2 are SGHDT and YYEEEE. The CDR3 has 14 residues. CDR3 DNA: TGTGCCAGCAGCTTGGGTAGCGGCCAAGAGACCCAGTACTTC. Amino acids: CASSLGSGQETQYF.

The chain joins TRBV6-4 to TRBJ2-3, with TRBD2 as a possible D gene (6 bases). The germline V gene encodes CDR1 MRHNA and CDR2 SNTAGT. This CDR3 comprises 14 residues. Trimming removed 5 bases from V and 2 bases from J, with 11 bases in between. This CDR3 reads CASSFGGNTDTQYF. In DNA form, the CDR3 reads TGTGCCAGCAGTTTCGGGGGTAACACAGATACGCAGTATTTT.

The V gene is TRBV5-5, the J gene TRBJ1-1; D possibly corresponds to TRBD1 (6 bases). V was cut by 3 bases and J by 4 bases, with 16 bases left in between. This CDR3 has 15 residues. Germline loops: CDR1 SGHKS, CDR2 YYEKEE (reference sequence). CDR3 sequence: CASSSSREGGTEAFF. The CDR3 nucleotides are TGTGCCAGCAGCTCCTCCAGGGAAGGGGGCACTGAAGCTTTCTTT. Combining the CDR3 with reference TRBV5-5 and TRBJ1-1 gives the whole variable domain DAGVTQSPTHLIKTRGQQVTLRCSPISGHKSVSWYQQVLGQGPQFIFQYYEKEERGRGNFPDRFSARQFPNYSSELNVNALLLGDSALYLCASSSSREGGTEAFFGQGTRLTVV.

This chain connects TRBV28 to TRBJ1-2; the D gene is possibly TRBD1 (6 bases). Germline CDR1 is MDHEN and CDR2 is SYDVKM. V was cut by 6 bases and J by 5 bases, with 22 bases left in between. The CDR3 contains 16 residues. CDR3 sequence: CASSTLGQLHSYGYTF. CDR3 nucleotides: TGTGCCAGCAGCACCCTGGGACAACTCCATTCTTATGGCTACACCTTC.

CDR3 sequence (DNA): TGCAGCGCCGGGACTAGCGAGTACGAGCAGTACTTC. Translated, it gives CSAGTSEYEQYF. V gene TRBV29-1 combines with J gene TRBJ2-7; 10 bases agree with TRBD2. Germline V gene lookup returns CDR1 SQVTM and CDR2 ANQGSEA. The CDR3 has 12 residues. V shed 7 bases, J shed 4 bases, and the junction held 4 bases outside the gene matches.

The chain uses TRBV10-2 and TRBJ2-1; TRBD2 aligns across 8 bases. The CDR3 is 18 residues long. Germline V gene sequence: CDR1 WSHSY, CDR2 SAAADI. J gave up 10 bases and V 2 bases, and 19 bases lay outside the gene matches. The DNA for the CDR3 is TGCGCCAGCAGTGAGCCCGCCCTGCCGGGACTAGGACGGGACGAGCAGTTCTTC. Amino acids: CASSEPALPGLGRDEQFF.

This chain uses TRBV10-3 with TRBJ2-1; D unclear. CDR1 ENHRY and CDR2 SYGVKD come from the germline V gene. Trimming removed 3 bases from V and 4 bases from J, with 7 bases in between. This CDR3 contains 13 residues. The DNA for the CDR3 is TGTGCCATCAGTGATGACTTATACAATGAGCAGTTCTTC. Encoded protein: CAISDDLYNEQFF.

V and J are TRBV27 and TRBJ1-5; 9 bases map to TRBD1. Germline V gene data show CDR1 as MNHEY and CDR2 as SMNVEV (reference sequence). This CDR3 has 14 residues. Trimming took 5 bases from V and 4 from J; bases not matched to a gene: 3. CDR3 coding DNA: TGTGCCAGCAGTCAACAGGGGGCGAATCAGCCCCAGCATTTT. Encoded protein: CASSQQGANQPQHF.

The V gene is TRBV9, the J gene TRBJ1-2, with D possibly being TRBD1 (6 bases). The CDR3 is 15 residues long. CDR1 and CDR2 (germline): SGDLS, YYNGEE. V gave up 4 bases and J gave up 3 bases, with 16 bases separating them. This CDR3 is CASSPYEGDHYGYTF. CDR3 DNA sequence: TGTGCCAGCAGCCCCTACGAGGGGGACCACTATGGCTACACCTTC.

Comments on this clone: One end of the junction fails to match germline, which may point to a read error. This chain uses TRBV15 with TRBJ2-7, with D perhaps TRBD2 (6 bases). The germline gives CDR1 LNHNV, CDR2 YYDKDF (reference sequence). This CDR3 has 16 residues. The CDR3: CATSREPGLNSYEQYF. The DNA of the CDR3 is TGTGCCACCAGCCGAGAGCCGGGACTTAACTCCTACGAGCAGTACTTC.

The chain recombines TRBV9 with TRBJ2-1, with D possibly matching TRBD2 (5 bases). Trimming shortened V by 4 bases and J by 9 bases, and 11 bases separated the two germline ends. This CDR3 is 12 amino acids long. Germline loops: CDR1 SGDLS, CDR2 YYNGEE. CDR3 DNA sequence: TGTGCCAGCAGCTCCCACCGGGGTGAGCAGTTCTTC. Translation: CASSSHRGEQFF.

The chain is built from TRBV10-3 and TRBJ2-3, with 9 bases aligning to TRBD1. The CDR3 spans 15 residues. From germline, CDR1 is ENHRY and CDR2 SYGVKD. With V trimmed by 4 bases and J by 5 bases, 7 bases remained unmatched. The DNA for the CDR3 is TGTGCCATCAGTGCTTCCACAGGGGGCAAAGATACGCAGTATTTT. Amino acid sequence: CAISASTGGKDTQYF.

The genes are TRBV6-5 and TRBJ1-1, with D maybe TRBD1 (6 bases). CDR3 length: 12 amino acids. In germline, CDR1 is MNHEY, CDR2 SVGAGI. The V and J ends lost 8 bases and 11 bases respectively, with 18 bases between them. CDR3 sequence (DNA): TGTGCCAGCTTCCAACCACAGGGTGGGGCTTTCTTT. It is translated as CASFQPQGGAFF.

CDR3 residues: CASRPRQGRYGYTF. The CDR3 DNA follows: TGTGCCAGCAGGCCTCGACAGGGCCGCTATGGCTACACCTTC. This sequence joins TRBV6-5 and TRBJ1-2; 7 positions match TRBD1. From germline, CDR1 is MNHEY and CDR2 SVGAGI. CDR3 length: 14 amino acids. V shed 6 bases and J 4 bases; nucleotides not matched to a gene: 8.

The chain couples TRBV14 to TRBJ1-3; D gene ambiguous. Per the germline V gene, CDR1 is SGHDN and CDR2 is FVKESK. The V gene lost 1 base and the J gene lost 3 bases, with 4 bases spanning the gap. The CDR3 sequence is 13 residues long. CDR3 bases: TGTGCCAGCAGCCAAGTCGTTGGAAACACCATATATTTT. It yields the protein CASSQVVGNTIYF.

This chain connects TRBV7-2 to TRBJ2-7; 8 nucleotides line up with TRBD2. Germline trimming cut 2 bases from V and 5 bases from J; bases unmatched to any gene: 17. CDR1 and CDR2 (germline): SGHTA, FQGNSA. The CDR3 is 18 residues long. CDR3 residues: CASSLPGLGGESSHEQYF. CDR3 nucleotides: TGTGCCAGCAGCTTACCGGGTCTCGGGGGGGAGTCATCCCACGAGCAGTACTTC.

The chain employs TRBV7-9 and TRBJ2-5; 7 positions match TRBD2. Germline-derived CDR1 and CDR2 are SEHNR and FQNEAQ (reference sequence). CDR3 length equals 16 residues. J was trimmed by 3 bases and V by 0 bases; bases with no gene match: 7. The CDR3 sequence is CASSLAPAGAKETQYF. CDR3 bases: TGTGCCAGCAGCTTAGCGCCCGCGGGAGCTAAAGAGACCCAGTACTTC. Full variable domain (remainder filled in from reference TRBV7-9 and TRBJ2-5): DTGVSQNPRHKITKRGQNVTFRCDPISEHNRLYWYRQTLGQGPEFLTYFQNEAQLEKSRLLSDRFSAERPKGSFSTLEIQRTEQGDSAMYLCASSLAPAGAKETQYFGPGTRLLVL.

The chain links TRBV9 to TRBJ1-4, with 9 nucleotides matching TRBD1. Losses at the gene ends were 3 bases for V and 7 bases for J; bases not matched to a gene: 7. Germline V CDR1 and CDR2: SGDLS, YYNGEE. The CDR3 totals 15 residues. This chain's CDR3 is CASSAVQGAGEKLFF. Here the CDR3 DNA reads TGTGCCAGCAGCGCTGTACAGGGGGCGGGTGAAAAACTGTTTTTT. The full variable domain, completed using reference TRBV9 and TRBJ1-4, is DSGVTQTPKHLITATGQRVTLRCSPRSGDLSVYWYQQSLDQGLQFLIQYYNGEERAKGNILERFSAQQFPDLHSELNLSSLELGDSALYFCASSAVQGAGEKLFFGSGTQLSVL.

This chain uses TRBV21-1 with TRBJ2-7; the table names TRBD2, a call not compared with the DNA. TRBV21-1 is designated a pseudogene. CDR3 length: 18 amino acids. The CDR3 is CASSKKTPTSAISYEQYF. The CDR3, as DNA: TGTGCCAGCAGCAAAAAAACCCCTACTAGCGCAATCTCCTACGAGCAGTACTTC.

The chain joins TRBV9 to TRBJ1-1, with D possibly matching TRBD1 (5 bases). CDR1 SGDLS and CDR2 YYNGEE come from the germline V gene. The CDR3 is made up of 14 amino acids. The V end lost 3 bases, the J end lost 2 bases, and 11 bases lay between the germline ends. The DNA of the CDR3 is TGTGCCAGCAGCGGCTATGGGGCCAACACTGAAGCTTTCTTT. Residues: CASSGYGANTEAFF.

The chain is built from TRBV5-4 and TRBJ2-7, with D maybe TRBD2 (5 bases). The CDR3 is made up of 14 amino acids. Trimming removed 4 bases from V and 3 bases from J, with 14 bases in between. CDR1 is SGHNT and CDR2 is YYREEE in the germline V gene (reference sequence). The DNA of the CDR3 is TGTGCCAGCAGCCTAGGAGGTTGGGGCTACGAGCAGTACTTC. Protein: CASSLGGWGYEQYF.

The chain recombines TRBV4-3 with TRBJ1-4; TRBD1 aligns across 7 bases. The germline V gene has CDR1 LGHNA and CDR2 YSLEER. Trimming cost V 1 base and J 8 bases; bases outside gene matches: 10. This CDR3 spans 16 amino acids. The CDR3 protein is CASSQAAGGHKEKLFF. CDR3 in DNA: TGCGCCAGCAGCCAAGCGGCAGGGGGTCACAAAGAAAAACTGTTTTTT.

The chain links TRBV5-6 to TRBJ2-3; D call uncertain. Trimming stripped 0 bases from V and 4 bases from J, with 12 bases between. The CDR3 length is 15 residues. Germline CDR1 is SGHDT and CDR2 is YYEEEE. The CDR3 loop reads CASSLVLLAADTQYF. Here the CDR3 DNA reads TGTGCCAGCAGCTTGGTACTTCTGGCGGCAGATACGCAGTATTTT.

The chain carries TRBV10-3 and TRBJ2-5; 9 bases map to TRBD1. The DNA end lines up better with TRBJ2-7; the J call may be wrong. Germline V gene sequence: CDR1 ENHRY, CDR2 SYGVKD. The CDR3 consists of 14 residues. The CDR3 DNA sequence: TGTGCCATCAGCTCCGGGACAGGGAGGAACGAGCAGTACTTC. This translates into CAISSGTGRNEQYF.

V is TRBV14 and J is TRBJ2-7; weak D call: TRBD1 (5 bases). The CDR3 has 13 residues. Between the trimmed V and J ends, which lost 4 bases and 5 bases, there was a span of 12 bases. Germline lookup yields CDR1 SGHDN and CDR2 FVKESK. The CDR3: CASSRGQVDEQYF. Written as DNA, the CDR3 is TGTGCCAGCAGCCGCGGACAAGTAGACGAGCAGTACTTC.

V and J are TRBV28 and TRBJ2-3; D remains ambiguous. V lost 5 bases and J lost 2, with 14 bases in between. Germline lookup yields CDR1 MDHEN and CDR2 SYDVKM. This CDR3 comprises 15 residues. Written as DNA, the CDR3 is TGTGCCAGCAGTCTAGACCCTAACCCCACAGATACGCAGTATTTT. Protein product: CASSLDPNPTDTQYF.

This clone occurred a few times. This chain uses TRBV4-3 with TRBJ1-3; no clear D. V dropped 1 base and J dropped 0 bases, with 10 bases sitting between them. The CDR3 totals 16 residues. Germline V lookup: CDR1 LGHNA, CDR2 YSLEER. In DNA form, the CDR3 reads TGCGCCAGCAGCCAAGCGAGGGTTAGCTCTGGAAACACCATATATTTT. As protein: CASSQARVSSGNTIYF.

This clone was counted only a few times. The rearrangement joins TRBV7-9 to TRBJ2-5; 8 bases are shared with TRBD2. The CDR3 has 15 amino acids. V lost 5 bases to trimming and J lost 3 bases; unmatched junction nucleotides: 8. CDR1 is SEHNR and CDR2 is FQNEAQ in the germline V gene (reference sequence). CDR3 DNA: TGTGCCAGCAGCCCGAGAACCGGGAGGGAAGAGACCCAGTACTTC. Translation gives CASSPRTGREETQYF.

The chain is built from TRBV11-2 and TRBJ1-1; a weak D match, TRBD1 (6 bases). The CDR3 runs to 12 residues. Deletions cut 1 base from V and 8 bases from J, with 8 bases between. From germline, CDR1 is SGHAT and CDR2 FQNNGV. The CDR3 loop is CASSLVRGEAFF. In DNA form, the CDR3 reads TGTGCCAGCAGCTTAGTAAGGGGGGAAGCTTTCTTT.

This clone is a singleton in its sample. The chain uses TRBV6-1 and TRBJ2-5; 7 bases fit TRBD1. From germline, CDR1 is MNHNS and CDR2 SASEGT. The CDR3 extends over 13 amino acids. J lost 1 base, V lost 6 bases, and 2 bases had no gene match. CDR3 region: CASSTGAQETQYF. CDR3 nucleotides: TGTGCCAGCAGCACAGGGGCCCAAGAGACCCAGTACTTC.